Following are 29 T cell receptor beta chains from one sample sequenced in a study of shared clonotypes between healthy human individuals. TCRdb's copy holds only in-frame clones and misses some; the assay was immunoSEQ multiplex PCR. This sample has 640,000 or so clones; more than 70% occur once, and the top ten carry around 1.8%. The specimen was memory CD4+ T cells sorted from blood. The subset: CD45RA-negative fraction. The receptor source for this set is a woman in her 30s in good health.

This clone was observed once. J is TRBJ2-1 and V is TRBV5-6; D is possibly TRBD2 (5 bases). From germline, CDR1 is SGHDT and CDR2 YYEEEE. CDR3 length equals 16 residues. V shed 4 bases and J shed 4 bases, with 18 bases lying between them. CDR3 sequence reads: CASSAGMASLYNEQFF. In nucleotides, the CDR3 is TGTGCCAGCAGCGCCGGGATGGCGAGCCTTTACAATGAGCAGTTCTTC. Using reference TRBV5-6 and TRBJ2-1 for the parts outside the CDR3, the full variable domain is DAGVTQSPTHLIKTRGQQVTLRCSPKSGHDTVSWYQQALGQGPQFIFQYYEEEERQRGNFPDRFSGHQFPNYSSELNVNALLLGDSALYLCASSAGMASLYNEQFFGPGTRLTVL.

This clone has a handful of counts. The V gene is TRBV5-1, the J gene TRBJ2-5; possibly TRBD1 for D (7 bases). The germline V gene has CDR1 SGHRS and CDR2 YFSETQ. There are 16 residues in the CDR3. V shed 0 bases and J shed 5 bases, with 17 bases lying between them. CDR3 protein: CASSLDSGGSGETQYF. The DNA of the CDR3 is TGCGCCAGCAGCTTGGATTCAGGGGGGTCCGGGGAGACCCAGTACTTC.

This chain uses TRBV27 with TRBJ2-7; TRBD2 matches 8 bases. V dropped 1 base and J dropped 12; count of bases not matched to a gene: 11. Germline CDR1 is MNHEY and CDR2 is SMNVEV (reference sequence). The CDR3 contains 14 residues. The CDR3 bases are TGTGCCAGCAGTTTATGGGGGACTAGTTACATCCTGTACTTC. Translated, it gives CASSLWGTSYILYF.

The chain joins TRBV9 to TRBJ2-7; 9 bases line up with TRBD1. Germline CDR1 is SGDLS and CDR2 is YYNGEE. CDR3 length equals 15 residues. V shed 4 bases and J 6 bases; nucleotides not matched to a gene: 11. The CDR3 reads CASSPLQGAQGEQYF. As DNA, the CDR3 is TGTGCCAGCAGCCCCCTACAGGGGGCGCAGGGCGAGCAGTACTTC.

The gene calls are TRBV7-3 and TRBJ2-1, with 14 bases matching TRBD2. The V gene end was trimmed by 5 bases and the J gene end by 8 bases; junction bases not matched to a gene: 5. The CDR3 spans 15 residues. Germline assignment: CDR1 SGHTA and CDR2 FQGTGA. The CDR3 sequence: CASSGTSGSIYEQFF. In DNA, the CDR3 is TGTGCCAGCAGCGGGACTAGCGGGAGCATCTATGAGCAGTTCTTC. The full variable domain, with the rest looked up from reference TRBV7-3 and TRBJ2-1, is GAGVSQTPSNKVTEKGKYVELRCDPISGHTALYWYRQSLGQGPEFLIYFQGTGAADDSGLPNDRFFAVRPEGSVSTLKIQRTERGDSAVYLCASSGTSGSIYEQFFGPGTRLTVL.

The rearrangement uses TRBV6-1 and TRBJ2-3, with 10 bases fitting TRBD2. Looked up from germline, CDR1 is MNHNS and CDR2 is SASEGT. Germline trimming cut 7 bases from V and 7 bases from J; bases unmatched to any gene: 8. The CDR3 covers 14 residues. The CDR3 DNA reads as TGTGCCAGCAAGTTGGGACTAGCGATGAATACGCAGTATTTT. This gives the protein CASKLGLAMNTQYF.

This clone came up many times. The chain is built from TRBV5-1 and TRBJ1-2; no clear D gene. The length of the CDR3 is 14 residues. V was trimmed by 0 bases and J by 3 bases, leaving 9 bases between them. Germline loops: CDR1 SGHRS, CDR2 YFSETQ. The chain's CDR3 is CASSLVGADYGYTF. CDR3 in DNA: TGCGCCAGCAGCTTGGTAGGCGCCGACTATGGCTACACCTTC.

This clone showed up just a few times. At the DNA level, this CDR3 is encoded by other sequences in the same sample as well. The chain employs TRBV10-1 and TRBJ1-1; D perhaps matches TRBD1 (6 bases). The CDR3 consists of 13 residues. CDR1 is WNHNN, CDR2 SYGVQD, per germline (reference sequence). V dropped 3 bases and J dropped 3 bases, with 8 bases sitting between them. DNA of the CDR3: TGCGCCAGCAGTGAAAACAGGGACACTGAAGCTTTCTTT. The encoded protein is CASSENRDTEAFF.

This rearrangement joins TRBV5-8 to TRBJ1-2; weak D call: TRBD1 (5 bases). The germline V and J ends were trimmed by 0 bases and 5 bases, with 14 bases remaining between them. This CDR3 has 15 amino acids. Germline V lookup: CDR1 SGHTS, CDR2 YDEGEE. CDR3 region: CASSLARAGSYGYTF. The CDR3 DNA sequence: TGTGCCAGCAGCTTGGCCCGGGCAGGGAGTTATGGCTACACCTTC.

The chain is built from TRBV21-1 and TRBJ1-5. TRBV21-1 is an annotated pseudogene. CDR3 length equals 21 residues. The CDR3 region is CASSKEHRVQKDICGNQPQHF. The DNA for the CDR3 is TGTGCCAGCAGCAAAGAGCACCGGGTCCAAAAGGATATATGTGGCAATCAGCCCCAGCATTTT.

The V gene is TRBV19, the J gene TRBJ2-7, with TRBD1 identical over 10 bases. The CDR3 spans 13 residues. The germline V gene encodes CDR1 LNHDA and CDR2 SQIVND (reference sequence). The junction had 2 bases not matched to a gene; V was cut back by 6 bases and J by 3 bases. Here the CDR3 DNA reads TGTGCCAGTAGCGACAGGGGGCGCTACGAGCAGTACTTC. Translating it yields CASSDRGRYEQYF.

This chain uses TRBV7-6 with TRBJ1-2; 10 nucleotides align to TRBD1. Germline CDR1 and CDR2: SGHVS and FNYEAQ. The CDR3 has 18 residues. V gave up 0 bases and J gave up 7 bases; unmatched junction bases: 14. CDR3 loop: CASSLAYWEDRGEIGYTF. The CDR3 DNA is TGTGCCAGCAGCTTAGCATATTGGGAGGACAGGGGGGAAATTGGCTACACCTTC.

The gene calls are TRBV2 and TRBJ1-2, with D perhaps matching TRBD1 (6 bases). The CDR3 covers 14 residues. Per the germline V gene, CDR1 is SNHLY and CDR2 is FYNNEI. The ends were cut back, 3 bases at V and 10 bases at J, with 18 bases in the middle. The CDR3 region is CASSDHRAGVAYTF. In DNA, the CDR3 is TGTGCCAGCAGTGATCATCGGGCAGGGGTCGCCTACACCTTC.

The rearrangement uses TRBV6-6 and TRBJ1-3; D gene unclear. The germline V and J ends were trimmed by 2 bases and 0 bases, with 8 bases remaining between them. The CDR3 sequence is 15 residues long. Germline V CDR1 and CDR2: MNHNY, SVGAGI (reference sequence). CDR3 residues: CASSYGRLSGNTIYF. The CDR3 DNA follows: TGTGCCAGCAGTTACGGGAGACTCTCTGGAAACACCATATATTTT.

The genes are TRBV28 and TRBJ2-1; D not resolved. Between the trimmed V and J ends, which lost 5 bases and 4 bases, there was a span of 18 bases. CDR1 is MDHEN, CDR2 SYDVKM, per germline. This CDR3 region has 16 residues. The CDR3 DNA reads as TGTGCCAGCAGTGGGGTGACTGCCAATCCTTACAATGAGCAGTTCTTC. Amino acids: CASSGVTANPYNEQFF. Full variable domain (rest looked up from reference TRBV28 and TRBJ2-1): DVKVTQSSRYLVKRTGEKVFLECVQDMDHENMFWYRQDPGLGLRLIYFSYDVKMKEKGDIPEGYSVSREKKERFSLILESASTNQTSMYLCASSGVTANPYNEQFFGPGTRLTVL.

The rearrangement links TRBV7-6 to TRBJ1-2; D not certain. Germline V gives CDR1 SGHVS, CDR2 FNYEAQ. This CDR3 has 15 amino acids. V lost 5 bases, J lost 1 base, and 14 bases lay in between. Here the CDR3 DNA reads TGTGCCAGCAGCCCCACCAGATGGGGTAACTATGGCTACACCTTC. Its translation is CASSPTRWGNYGYTF.

The V and J genes are TRBV6-1 and TRBJ1-1; D is perhaps TRBD1 (5 bases). Germline V lookup: CDR1 MNHNS, CDR2 SASEGT. V was shortened by 0 bases and J by 3 bases, with 14 bases between the two germline ends. This CDR3 spans 16 amino acids. The CDR3 DNA is TGTGCCAGCAGTGAAGCGTGGCAGGGACTAGACACTGAAGCTTTCTTT. This encodes CASSEAWQGLDTEAFF.

This sequence joins TRBV6-5 and TRBJ2-1; D possibly corresponds to TRBD1 (6 bases). Germline V gives CDR1 MNHEY, CDR2 SVGAGI. Trimming pared 0 bases from V and 10 bases from J, leaving 16 bases between. The CDR3 is 15 residues long. The CDR3 DNA follows: TGTGCCAGCAGTTACTCTGGGGGCCGTAGGAAGGAGCAGTTCTTC. This gives the protein CASSYSGGRRKEQFF.

The gene calls are TRBV30 and TRBJ1-2; 7 positions agree with TRBD1. The CDR3 has 12 amino acids. V trimming: 3 bases; J trimming: 7 bases; junction bases outside the gene matches: 5. Germline V gene data show CDR1 as GTSNPN and CDR2 as SVGIG (reference sequence). The CDR3 protein is CAWSLTGSGYTF. CDR3 in DNA: TGTGCCTGGAGCTTGACAGGGTCTGGCTACACCTTC.

The chain recombines TRBV2 with TRBJ1-5; D possibly corresponds to TRBD1 (6 bases). The length of the CDR3 is 13 residues. V lost 5 bases and J lost 4, with 9 bases in between. Germline CDR1 SNHLY, CDR2 FYNNEI. The CDR3 loop is CASSRDTNQPQHF. The CDR3 DNA sequence: TGTGCCAGCAGTCGGGACACTAATCAGCCCCAGCATTTT.

The sample holds a few counts of this clone. V usage is TRBV30 and J usage is TRBJ1-3; TRBD1 matches at 9 bases. This CDR3 comprises 15 residues. CDR1 is GTSNPN, CDR2 SVGIG, per germline (reference sequence). J was trimmed by 2 bases and V by 3 bases; bases with no gene match: 5. CDR3 loop: CAWSGTGTAGNTIYF. CDR3 nucleotide sequence: TGTGCCTGGAGCGGGACAGGGACTGCTGGAAACACCATATATTTT.

This chain connects TRBV27 to TRBJ1-4, with D perhaps matching TRBD1 (5 bases). Germline lookup yields CDR1 MNHEY and CDR2 SMNVEV (reference sequence). Trimming took 0 bases from V and 8 from J, leaving 7 bases between them. The CDR3 is 13 residues long. The DNA of the CDR3 is TGTGCCAGCAGTTTATCCAGGGTCGAAAAACTGTTTTTT. Protein product: CASSLSRVEKLFF.

The chain employs TRBV19 and TRBJ2-1; D is undetermined. CDR3 size: 15 residues. Trimming pared 5 bases from V and 0 bases from J, leaving 11 bases between. Germline V lookup: CDR1 LNHDA, CDR2 SQIVND (reference sequence). The CDR3, as DNA: TGTGCCAGTAGTCGCGGCGGAAACTCCTACAATGAGCAGTTCTTC. Residues: CASSRGGNSYNEQFF.

V usage is TRBV4-1 and J usage is TRBJ2-7; D remains unclear. This CDR3 has 15 amino acids. Looked up from germline, CDR1 is MGHRA and CDR2 is YSYEKL. The V end was cut by 0 bases, the J end by 2 bases, with 11 bases between. CDR3 DNA sequence: TGCGCCAGCAGCCAAGAGTCCTTGAACGCCTACGAGCAGTACTTC. As protein: CASSQESLNAYEQYF.

The chain couples TRBV7-9 to TRBJ2-1; D gene ambiguous. Between the trimmed V and J ends, which lost 8 bases and 8 bases, there was a span of 19 bases. The germline V gene encodes CDR1 SEHNR and CDR2 FQNEAQ (reference sequence). The length of the CDR3 is 14 residues. Here the CDR3 reads CASSPRTNRYEQFF. CDR3 coding DNA: TGTGCCAGCTCTCCCCGAACAAATAGGTATGAGCAGTTCTTC.

This clone was detected only a few times. The V call is TRBV19, the J call TRBJ1-3, with D possibly being TRBD1 (5 bases). Trimming stripped 5 bases from V and 1 base from J, with 12 bases between. This CDR3 comprises 15 residues. Germline V gives CDR1 LNHDA, CDR2 SQIVND (reference sequence). The CDR3 DNA follows: TGTGCCAGTAGTCCCCTACAGGCATCTGGAAACACCATATATTTT. Its protein is CASSPLQASGNTIYF.

The rearrangement uses TRBV9 and TRBJ2-7; tentatively, D is TRBD2 (5 bases). Germline assignment: CDR1 SGDLS and CDR2 YYNGEE. The CDR3 is made up of 14 amino acids. The ends were cut back, 2 bases at V and 4 bases at J, with 13 bases in the middle. CDR3 amino acids: CASSVYGGQYEQYF. As DNA, the CDR3 is TGTGCCAGCAGCGTTTACGGCGGGCAATACGAGCAGTACTTC. Drawing the rest from reference TRBV9 and TRBJ2-7, the complete variable domain is DSGVTQTPKHLITATGQRVTLRCSPRSGDLSVYWYQQSLDQGLQFLIQYYNGEERAKGNILERFSAQQFPDLHSELNLSSLELGDSALYFCASSVYGGQYEQYFGPGTRLTVT.

The rearrangement joins TRBV28 to TRBJ2-4, with D tentatively TRBD1 (7 bases). Looked up from germline, CDR1 is MDHEN and CDR2 is SYDVKM. CDR3 length equals 12 residues. CDR3 sequence: CMTQGGGNIQYF. DNA of the CDR3: TGTATGACCCAGGGGGGTGGGAACATTCAGTACTTC.

V and J are TRBV5-1 and TRBJ2-7; TRBD2 agrees at 10 bases. The germline V gene encodes CDR1 SGHRS and CDR2 YFSETQ. The ends lost 2 bases at V and 5 bases at J; junction bases unmatched: 13. The CDR3 has 17 residues. CDR3 DNA sequence: TGCGCCAGCAGCTTCCTTTTTCAGCGGGAGGGGATGGACGAGCAGTACTTC. This encodes CASSFLFQREGMDEQYF.